This T cell receptor beta chain was found in a study of cytomegalovirus exposure and HLA in healthy donors (dated by TCRdb to the late 2010s). Concerning the study at large: According to an earlier analysis of several hundred of the donors, about 179 million T cells yielded roughly 110 million unique TCR beta sequences and about 300 Gb of sequence data. Of the 350 to 400 genotyped donors, approximately 82% fell in the genetic ancestry cluster associated with self-reported Caucasian donors. Class I and class II HLA loci were covered by the typing at four-digit resolution. Alongside the repertoire data, information on donor age, sex, ethnicity and CMV serostatus was compiled. An earlier analysis of nearly 600 of the donors applied high-throughput TCR beta sequencing to assess whether each TCR beta V gene segment acted as functional or pseudogenic. Using immunosequencing, the study profiled T cell repertoires from roughly 650 subjects and related those repertoires to cytomegalovirus serostatus. The number of donors typed differed by locus, with 629-630 for A, B, C, DRB1 and DQB1, approximately 500 for DQA1, 600 to 610 for DPA1, and around 450 for DPB1. In a later genetic analysis, genome-wide SNP genotypes for about 65% of the roughly 670 donors were used, and that subset was treated as a discovery cohort. Every repertoire in the discovery cohort had been generated on one and the same sequencing platform. To study patterns of TCR occurrence, a later analysis re-analyzed previously published TCR beta repertoires from around 660 donors and added high-resolution HLA genotyping. On average, around 200,000 unique TCR beta nucleotide sequences were sequenced per donor among 398 genotyped donors of the cohort, with roughly 18% of those sequences being non-productive. About 300 gigabases of sequencing data and around 87 million unique TCR sequences were included in an early release covering about 700 HLA-typed donors. Rather than using new phenotypic data, the later analysis identified candidate immune exposures from TCR beta sequences and from how often those sequences occurred across donors. Besides the first cohort of roughly 640 subjects, a separate validation cohort made up of roughly 120 different subjects was used. To predict cytomegalovirus infection status, the study combined high-throughput TCR immunosequencing, statistical association of individual TCRs with disease status, and machine learning. The study aimed to test whether cataloging public T cell receptors could reveal signatures of past pathogen exposure. Five DR-DQ haplotypes were handled as single units for association and clustering because linkage in the cohort was strong.

On this clone: Its antigen target is currently unknown. Per-base qualities were not stored, and no clone one base away is much larger.

In total, 666 healthy bone marrow donors made up the cohort. All cohort members were sampled while nominally healthy, although unrecorded immune exposures were likely present. The donor tested CMV seronegative and was one of the 352 seronegative cohort members. Each donor provided a peripheral blood sample, and peripheral blood mononuclear cells were used for TCR beta sequencing. Genomic DNA extraction from the blood cell samples was performed with the Qiagen DNeasy Blood Extraction Kit. Libraries were made using the immunoSEQ multiplex PCR assay. For the multiplex PCR, a mixture combining 60 forward primers for TCR Vbeta segments and 13 reverse primers for TCR Jbeta segments was used. A multiplex PCR assay on genomic DNA amplified the CDR3 region of rearranged TCR beta genes. The Illumina HiSeq System was used to sequence the amplified TCR beta libraries as 87-base-pair reads. In the authors' own workflow: Across the roughly 670 repertoires, a later analysis counted tens of millions of unique TCR beta chains, around 11 million of which were shared by at least two donors. A nearest-neighbor algorithm error-corrected the raw reads and collapsed the reads into unique sequences, merging closely related sequences to remove PCR and sequencing errors. V, D and J gene segments were assigned by aligning CDR3 sequences to IMGT reference sequences. Each retained sequence needed at least a six-nucleotide match to both a V gene segment and a J gene segment. A rearrangement was called productive if the CDR3 had no stop codons and remained in frame with V and J, and every other rearrangement was called non-productive. Following IMGT convention, CDR3 was defined as the stretch from the second conserved V-encoded cysteine up to the conserved J-encoded phenylalanine. In an earlier analysis of around 570 of the donors, sequences lacking an unambiguous match to a single V gene segment were excluded. An earlier analysis of a few hundred of the donors classified V segments as functional when productive rearrangements were above 56.7% and as segregating when the standard deviation between donors was above 5%. A statistical classification framework was developed to diagnose cytomegalovirus status using the catalog of TCR beta chain sequences. A later analysis assigned V and J genes by comparing TCR nucleotide sequences with IMGT/GENE-DB human TR gene sequences. Using the TCRdist pipeline, a later analysis assigned CDR3 sequences along with most-parsimonious VDJ recombination scenarios. In a later analysis, each TCR beta chain was defined by its CDR3 amino acid sequence together with its V-gene family, and reads lacking a unique V-gene family were excluded. To address suspected cross-contamination and a sequencing artifact, a later analysis removed 592 highly shared, low-generation-probability nucleotide sequences. In a later analysis, a clonal expansion index for each public chain was calculated from normalized within-repertoire ranks of inferred template counts. A later analysis computed generation probabilities with a VDJ recombination model fitted to out-of-frame rearrangements, and checked the results against IGoR. A later analysis scored TCR-TCR, TCR-HLA and TCR-CMV co-occurrence with hypergeometric tests, applying a repertoire-size bias correction to TCR pairs. To estimate false discovery rates, a later analysis permuted the HLA or CMV assignments 20 times. In a later analysis, co-occurring TCRs were grouped using DBSCAN, with TCRdist sequence similarity added in when clustering inside HLA-allele-positive subsets. Repertoires with fewer than 30,000 or more than 120,000 public chains were left out of co-occurrence clustering, as were five repertoires with anomalous nucleotide sharing. TCRdb stores this immuneACCESS table with in-frame sequences only. Part of the clones is absent; in the studies checked, under half of the shortfall reflects unresolved V genes, and no reason is known for the rest. D and trimming come from the DNA, and the V and J calls and clone size come from that table. The sample yields some 200,000 clones; 65% to 80% were counted once. In total, the top ten clones hold approximately 1.5% of the sample.

Taken from the germline V gene (reference sequence), the CDR1 and CDR2 loops are GTSNPN and SVGIG. Including the terminal cysteine and phenylalanine, the CDR3 comprises 14 residues. Left in the record is the CDR3 DNA by itself, 42 bases read in frame from the first base. V trim: 3 bases; J trim: 3 bases; unmatched bases: 6. Here is what the overall study found, with its caveats: In a later genetic analysis, a missense DCLRE1C variant was associated with V-gene and J-gene trimming of TCR beta chains, and the association was replicated in an independent cohort. A later genetic analysis reported fewer N-insertions in productive TCRs among donors in an Asian-associated ancestry cluster than the roughly 700-donor mean. A few of the identified cytomegalovirus-associated TCR beta chains were confirmed in vitro to be specific for cytomegalovirus antigens. A cluster of highly shared sequence variants was judged likely to be a technical artifact of the sequencing pipeline. A later analysis found that most CMV-associated TCR beta chains appeared HLA-restricted, with HLA associations seemingly driven largely by CMV exposure. Specific HLA alleles were associated with 15,000 to 20,000 TCR beta sequences at a false discovery rate of 0.05 in a later analysis. Across donors, most TCR sequences were observed very rarely, whereas some public TCRs were present in many individuals. Because counts were too low, seventeen rarely observed V segments, including chromosome 9 orphons, were excluded from the earlier analysis of 587 of the donors. Some IMGT-functional V segments, including TRBV6-2 and TRBV6-3, could not be distinguished by the 87-base-pair reads and were therefore excluded. The authors suggested that the approach could potentially be extended to other disease states and immunological phenotypes. The only immune exposure information available for the cohort was CMV serostatus. In a later analysis, HLA-associated TCR beta chains were found to be more clonally expanded and to have lower generation probabilities than equally common non-associated chains. According to a later analysis, parvovirus B19, influenza, CMV and Epstein-Barr virus appeared linked to several top co-occurrence clusters. In an earlier analysis of about 540 of the donors, most TCR beta V segments were observed in productive rearrangements about 90% or about 30% of the time, broadly matching IMGT annotations. According to a later analysis, TCR association rates differed among HLA loci, with DRB1 alleles showing the most associated TCRs and HLA-C alleles showing the fewest. Assigning TCR associations to individual alleles was difficult when HLA alleles, especially DR and DQ, strongly co-occurred. A further reported finding was that TCR beta sequences accurately predicted the HLA-A and HLA-B alleles for most subjects in the first cohort. Presence/absence analyses assumed roughly uniform sequencing depth across donors, an assumption that may not hold. Correlated functional status among segregating V segments might be attributable to linkage disequilibrium, but an unknown experimental factor could not be ruled out. Only TCR beta chains were sequenced in this cohort, and the absence of alpha or paired-chain data limited detectable features. In the study, 150 to 200 TCR beta chains were listed as associated with cytomegalovirus. In both the original and validation cohorts, the classifier was reported to diagnose cytomegalovirus status with high specificity and sensitivity. Because HLA typing was unavailable for some donors at each locus, only the typed subset was used in association tests.

The TCR was taken from a man between 50 and 59 years old in good health and CMV-seronegative. This sequence uses TRBV30 and TRBJ1-1; 8 nucleotides in the junction match TRBD1. Sequencing was done on a sample of PBMCs. The DNA reads TGTGCCTGGAGAGGACAGGGACGGCACACTGAAGCTTTCTTT. It translates as CAWRGQGRHTEAFF.